What follows describes a single T cell receptor beta chain. Using immunoSEQ multiplex PCR, the repertoire was profiled, and TCRdb retains in-frame clones only, with some absent. The sample lists some 66,000 clones, roughly 90% seen once, with around 15% in the top ten. The sample is drawn from a study of T cell responses to AZD1222 COVID-19 vaccine. The ends were cut back, 3 bases at V and 5 bases at J, with 8 bases in the middle. The CDR3 totals 12 residues. The rearrangement joins TRBV12-3 or TRBV12-4 to TRBJ2-7; no clear D. This specimen was peripheral blood, taken on day 0 of AZD1222 vaccination. The clonotype originates from an adult in good health. The CDR3 DNA reads as TGTGCCAGCAGTTTTTGGCAAGACGAGCAGTACTTC. Translated: CASSFWQDEQYF.